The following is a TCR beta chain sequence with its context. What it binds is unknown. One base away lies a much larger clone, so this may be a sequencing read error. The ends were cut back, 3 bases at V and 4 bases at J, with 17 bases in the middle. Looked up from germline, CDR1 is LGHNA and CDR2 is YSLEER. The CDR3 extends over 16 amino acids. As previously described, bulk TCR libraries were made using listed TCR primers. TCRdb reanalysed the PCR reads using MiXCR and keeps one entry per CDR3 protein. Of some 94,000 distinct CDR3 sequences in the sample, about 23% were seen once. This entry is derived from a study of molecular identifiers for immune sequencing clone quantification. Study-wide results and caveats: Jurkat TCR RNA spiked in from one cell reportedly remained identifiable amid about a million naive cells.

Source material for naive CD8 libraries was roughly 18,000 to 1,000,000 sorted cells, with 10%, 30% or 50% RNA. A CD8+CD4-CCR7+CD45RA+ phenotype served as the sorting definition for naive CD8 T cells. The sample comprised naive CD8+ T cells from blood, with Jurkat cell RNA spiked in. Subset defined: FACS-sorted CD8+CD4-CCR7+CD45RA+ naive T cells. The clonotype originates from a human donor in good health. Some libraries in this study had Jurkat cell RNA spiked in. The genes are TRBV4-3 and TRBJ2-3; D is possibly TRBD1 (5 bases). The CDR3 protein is CASSQNAGITADTQYF. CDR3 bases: TGCGCCAGCAGCCAGAACGCAGGGATAACGGCAGATACGCAGTATTTT.